This T cell receptor (beta chain) is drawn from a study of Ad26.COV2.S vaccination and SARS-CoV-2 variants (dated by TCRdb to about 2021). Context from the whole study: Sequencing of the TCRbeta repertoire served to evaluate the specificity and breadth of SARS-CoV-2-reactive T cell receptors following Ad26.COV2.S vaccination. A total of around 32 samples were included in the TCR-sequenced set, comprising some 20 Ad26.COV2.S vaccine recipients, 5 placebo recipients and 8 SARS-CoV-2 convalescent individuals.

The time point label on this specimen signifies: individuals recovered from natural SARS-CoV-2 infection. Here is what the overall study found, with its caveats: Substantial breadth of spike-specific CD8+ and CD4+ T cell responses was reported after vaccination. Vaccine and placebo recipients had comparable non-spike TCR breadth, which fits with the vaccine containing only spike. Ad26.COV2.S recipients had higher spike-specific TCR breadth than placebo recipients (P = 0.0014). The authors noted that total T cell responses may have been underestimated by the TCR breadth and depth analyses.

The immunoSEQ Assay was the method used to sequence TCRbeta CDR3 regions. After extraction, genomic DNA underwent amplification by bias-controlled multiplex PCR, followed by high-throughput sequencing. The published analysis was carried out like this. To quantify the absolute abundance of each unique TCRbeta CDR3 region, sequences were collapsed and filtered. Usable DNA was measured by amplifying reference genes present in all nucleated cells, and TCRbeta template counts were normalized to that usable DNA to estimate T cell fraction. Repertoire TCRs were annotated as SARS-CoV-2-specific by exact matching of V gene, CDR3 amino acid sequence and J gene to a known reactive TCR set. The reference SARS-CoV-2 TCR set was derived from MIRA and filtered for enrichment in COVID-19-positive ImmuneCODE repertoires, a step that removed public or cross-reactive TCRs. Using the MIRA antigens, annotated TCRs were further analysed by specific ORF or by position within an ORF. Breadth was defined as annotated unique rearrangements over total unique productive rearrangements; depth was the summed frequency of those rearrangements. TCR breadth was compared between groups using two-sided Wilcoxon rank-sum tests. TCRdb holds this immuneACCESS table with in-frame rearrangements only. Some clones are missing; in checked studies, unresolved V genes explain under half, and the rest has no known cause. That table gives V, J and clone size, and the DNA gave D and trimming. The sample data list over 85,000 clones, and over 70% of these were observed just once. The ten largest clonotypes hold 17% of the sample.

For this clone: It has no known antigen specificity. No base quality values were provided; no much bigger clone lies one nucleotide off.

The CDR3 goes from the cysteine to the phenylalanine over 14 residues. The kept DNA is CDR3 alone, 42 bases in frame from the first base. For CDR1 and CDR2, the germline V gene lists SGHRS and YFSETQ. At the junction V is shortened by 4 bases and J by 8 bases, with 16 bases in between. Source: peripheral blood, taken after recovery from COVID-19. The sequence is built from TRBV5-1 and TRBJ1-3, and the D gene may be TRBD1, 5 bases matching. The TCR sequence derives from a human donor who had recovered from COVID-19. The CDR3 region: CASSPTGLGDTIYF. The DNA sequence is as follows: TGCGCCAGCAGCCCGACCGGTTTGGGGGACACCATATATTTT.